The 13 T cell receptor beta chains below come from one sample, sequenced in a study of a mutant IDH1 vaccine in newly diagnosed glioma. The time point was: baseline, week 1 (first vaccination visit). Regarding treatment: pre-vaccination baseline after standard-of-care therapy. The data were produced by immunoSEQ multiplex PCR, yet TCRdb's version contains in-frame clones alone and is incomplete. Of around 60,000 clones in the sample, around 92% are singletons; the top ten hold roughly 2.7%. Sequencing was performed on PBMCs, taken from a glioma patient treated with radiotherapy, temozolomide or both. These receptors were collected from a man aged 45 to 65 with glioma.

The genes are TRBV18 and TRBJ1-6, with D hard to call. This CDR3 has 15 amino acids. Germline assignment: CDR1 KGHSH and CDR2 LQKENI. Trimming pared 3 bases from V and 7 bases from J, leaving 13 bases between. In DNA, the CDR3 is TGTGCCAGCTCACCCGTACCGGGTCCGAATTCACCCCTCCACTTT. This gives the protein CASSPVPGPNSPLHF.

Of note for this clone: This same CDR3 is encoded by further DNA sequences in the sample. Here the CDR3 DNA reads TGCGCCAGCAGCTTGGAAGGGACTGAAGCTTTCTTT. This codes for CASSLEGTEAFF. V and J are TRBV5-1 and TRBJ1-1; unclear D gene. The germline CDR1 and CDR2 sequences are SGHRS and YFSETQ. The germline V and J ends were trimmed by 0 bases and 5 bases, with 5 bases remaining between them. CDR3 length: 12 residues.

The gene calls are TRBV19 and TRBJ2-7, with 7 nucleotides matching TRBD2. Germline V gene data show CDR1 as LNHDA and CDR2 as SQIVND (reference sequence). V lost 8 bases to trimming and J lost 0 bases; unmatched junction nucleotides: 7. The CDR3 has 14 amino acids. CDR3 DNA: TGTGCCAGTGCCATCGGGGGGACCTCCTACGAGCAGTACTTC. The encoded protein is CASAIGGTSYEQYF.

CDR3 sequence (DNA): TGTGCCAGCAGCGTAGCGGGATACGCCTACAATGAGCAGTTCTTC. Translating gives CASSVAGYAYNEQFF. J is TRBJ2-1 and V is TRBV9, with D tentatively TRBD2 (5 bases). The CDR3 loop spans 15 amino acids. V lost 0 bases, J lost 2 bases, and 9 bases lay in between. Germline V CDR1 and CDR2: SGDLS, YYNGEE.

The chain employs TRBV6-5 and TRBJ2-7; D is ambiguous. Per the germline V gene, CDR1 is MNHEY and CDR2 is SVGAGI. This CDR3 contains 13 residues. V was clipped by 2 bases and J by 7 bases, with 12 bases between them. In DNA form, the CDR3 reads TGTGCCAGCAGTTACCCTTTCAGTGGGGAGCAGTACTTC. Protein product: CASSYPFSGEQYF.

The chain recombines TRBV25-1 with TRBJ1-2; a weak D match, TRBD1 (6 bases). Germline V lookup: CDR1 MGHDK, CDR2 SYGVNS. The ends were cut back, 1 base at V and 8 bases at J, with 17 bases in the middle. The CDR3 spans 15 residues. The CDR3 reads CASSESTGARGGYTF. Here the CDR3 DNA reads TGTGCCAGCAGTGAATCGACCGGCGCGAGGGGGGGCTACACCTTC.

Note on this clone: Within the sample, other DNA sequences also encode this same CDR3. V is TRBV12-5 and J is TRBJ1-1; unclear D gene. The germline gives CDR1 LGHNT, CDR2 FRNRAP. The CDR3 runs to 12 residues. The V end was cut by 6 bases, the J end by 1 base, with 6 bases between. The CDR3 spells CASGLGNTEAFF. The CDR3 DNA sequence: TGTGCTAGTGGCCTAGGGAACACTGAAGCTTTCTTT.

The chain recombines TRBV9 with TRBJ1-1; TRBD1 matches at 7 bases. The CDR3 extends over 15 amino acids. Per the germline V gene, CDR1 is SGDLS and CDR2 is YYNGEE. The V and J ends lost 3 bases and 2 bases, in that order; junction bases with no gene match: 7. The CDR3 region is CASSAPGTDNTEAFF. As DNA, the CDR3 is TGTGCCAGCAGCGCCCCCGGGACAGACAACACTGAAGCTTTCTTT.

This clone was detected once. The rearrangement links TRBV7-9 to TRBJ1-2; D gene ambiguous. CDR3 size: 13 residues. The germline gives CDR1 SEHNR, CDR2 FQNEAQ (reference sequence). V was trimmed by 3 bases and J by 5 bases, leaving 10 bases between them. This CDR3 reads CASSLPGRYGYTF. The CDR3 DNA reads TGTGCCAGCAGCTTGCCCGGGAGGTATGGCTACACCTTC.

The CDR3 spells CASSLDSGTDTQYF. CDR3 bases: TGCGCCAGCAGCTTGGATAGCGGCACAGATACGCAGTATTTT. This chain uses TRBV5-1 with TRBJ2-3; D might be TRBD2 (5 bases). There are 14 residues in the CDR3. Trimming took off 0 bases at V and 1 base at J, with 6 bases between the two ends. From germline, CDR1 is SGHRS and CDR2 YFSETQ.

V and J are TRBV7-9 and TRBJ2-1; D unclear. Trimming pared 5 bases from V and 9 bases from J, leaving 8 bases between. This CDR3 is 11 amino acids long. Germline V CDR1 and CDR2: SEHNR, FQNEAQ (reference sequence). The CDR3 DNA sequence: TGTGCCAGCAGCGGCGGTATTGAGCAGTTCTTC. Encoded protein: CASSGGIEQFF.

The CDR3 sequence: CASSLPGQIQETQYF. The CDR3 coding sequence is TGTGCCAGCAGTTTACCGGGACAGATCCAAGAGACCCAGTACTTC. The chain links TRBV28 to TRBJ2-5, with 7 bases identical to TRBD1. This CDR3 region has 15 residues. CDR1 is MDHEN, CDR2 SYDVKM, per germline. Unmatched junction bases numbered 4, after V lost 2 bases and J lost 1 base. The whole variable domain, filled in from reference TRBV28 and TRBJ2-5, reads DVKVTQSSRYLVKRTGEKVFLECVQDMDHENMFWYRQDPGLGLRLIYFSYDVKMKEKGDIPEGYSVSREKKERFSLILESASTNQTSMYLCASSLPGQIQETQYFGPGTRLLVL.

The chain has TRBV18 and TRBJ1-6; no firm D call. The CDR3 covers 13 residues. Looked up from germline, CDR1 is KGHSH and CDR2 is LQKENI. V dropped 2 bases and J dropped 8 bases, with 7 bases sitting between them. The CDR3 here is CASSPYGDSPLHF. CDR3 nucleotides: TGTGCCAGCTCACCATACGGGGATTCACCCCTCCACTTT.